This T cell receptor beta chain came from a study of kidney transplant recipient with SARS-CoV-2 infection. Germline V gives CDR1 MNHEY, CDR2 SMNVEV (reference sequence). The V end was cut by 0 bases, the J end by 2 bases, with 7 bases between. There are 14 residues in the CDR3. This clonotype has just a few counts. MiXCR, run by TCRdb on the reads, gives a single entry per CDR3 protein. The table lists 200,000 to 300,000 distinct CDR3 sequences, around 26% of them singletons. The material sequenced was a blood sample, taken at baseline and on day 111 from a kidney transplant recipient. The chain has TRBV27 and TRBJ2-5, with unresolved D. The receptor's source is a male patient in his 30s who had COVID-19 and was a kidney transplant recipient. Some T cells may have originated in the graft donor. The CDR3 bases are TGTGCCAGCAGTTTATCTGTGGTTCAAGAGACCCAGTACTTC. Residues: CASSLSVVQETQYF.